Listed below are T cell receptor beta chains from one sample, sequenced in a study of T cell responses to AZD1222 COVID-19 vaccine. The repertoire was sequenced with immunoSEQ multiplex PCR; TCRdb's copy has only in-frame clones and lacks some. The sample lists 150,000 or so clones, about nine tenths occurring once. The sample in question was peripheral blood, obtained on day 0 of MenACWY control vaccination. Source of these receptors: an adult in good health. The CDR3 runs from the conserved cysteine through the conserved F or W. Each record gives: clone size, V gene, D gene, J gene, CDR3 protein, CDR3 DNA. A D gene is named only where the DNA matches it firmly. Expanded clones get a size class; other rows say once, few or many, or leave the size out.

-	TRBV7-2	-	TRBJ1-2	CASSLALRVGGYTF	TGTGCCAGCAGCTTAGCGCTCCGGGTGGGTGGCTACACCTTC
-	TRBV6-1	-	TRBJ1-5	CASSENVQPQHF	TGTGCCAGCAGTGAGAACGTTCAGCCCCAGCATTTT
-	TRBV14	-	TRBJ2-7	CASSQIQVNYEQYF	TGTGCCAGCAGCCAAATCCAGGTTAACTACGAGCAGTACTTC
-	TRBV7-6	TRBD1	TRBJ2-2	CASSLRDRAEGRNTGELFF	TGTGCCAGCAGCTTACGGGACAGGGCGGAGGGTAGGAACACCGGGGAGCTGTTTTTT
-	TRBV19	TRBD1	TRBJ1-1	CASTLNPGGVNTEAFF	TGTGCCAGTACCTTAAATCCAGGGGGAGTGAACACTGAAGCTTTCTTT
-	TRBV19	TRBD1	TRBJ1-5	CASSQGAQPQHF	TGTGCCAGTAGTCAGGGGGCCCAGCCCCAGCATTTT
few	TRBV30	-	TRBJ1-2	CAWSVLQGLAGYTF	TGTGCCTGGAGTGTACTTCAGGGCTTAGCTGGCTACACCTTC
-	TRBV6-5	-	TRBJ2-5	CASSSPTGGRKYF	TGTGCCAGCAGTTCTCCCACCGGGGGGCGCAAGTACTTC
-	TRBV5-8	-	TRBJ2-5	CASSAGQMGYQETQYF	TGTGCCAGCAGCGCGGGACAGATGGGGTACCAAGAGACCCAGTACTTC
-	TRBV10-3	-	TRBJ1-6	CAISESTRRDNSPLHF	TGTGCCATCAGTGAGTCGACCCGACGAGATAATTCACCCCTCCACTTT
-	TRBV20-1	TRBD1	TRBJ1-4	CSFLQGAKLFF	TGCAGTTTTTTACAGGGGGCGAAACTGTTTTTT
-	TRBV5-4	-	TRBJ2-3	CASSLVGSTDTQYF	TGTGCCAGCAGCTTAGTGGGCAGCACAGATACGCAGTATTTT
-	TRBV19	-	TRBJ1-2	CASSWEGYGYTF	TGTGCCAGTAGTTGGGAGGGTTATGGCTACACCTTC
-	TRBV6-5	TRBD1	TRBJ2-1	CATSTGGGSYNEQFF	TGTGCCACCTCGACAGGGGGCGGATCCTACAATGAGCAGTTCTTC
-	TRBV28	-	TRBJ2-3	CASSAWGRGGTDTQYF	TGTGCCAGCAGCGCCTGGGGGCGGGGTGGGACAGATACGCAGTATTTT
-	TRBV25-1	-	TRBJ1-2	CASSEAGRGYTF	TGTGCCAGCAGTGAGGCCGGCCGCGGCTACACCTTC
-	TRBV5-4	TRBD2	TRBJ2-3	CASSLVMASGGSKDTQYF	TGTGCCAGCAGCTTGGTGATGGCTAGCGGGGGTAGCAAAGATACGCAGTATTTT
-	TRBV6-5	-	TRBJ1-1	CASRGGVNTEAFF	TGTGCCAGCAGGGGGGGGGTGAACACTGAAGCTTTCTTT
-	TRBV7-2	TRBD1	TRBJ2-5	CASSSGTAETQYF	TGTGCCAGCAGCTCCGGGACAGCAGAGACCCAGTACTTC